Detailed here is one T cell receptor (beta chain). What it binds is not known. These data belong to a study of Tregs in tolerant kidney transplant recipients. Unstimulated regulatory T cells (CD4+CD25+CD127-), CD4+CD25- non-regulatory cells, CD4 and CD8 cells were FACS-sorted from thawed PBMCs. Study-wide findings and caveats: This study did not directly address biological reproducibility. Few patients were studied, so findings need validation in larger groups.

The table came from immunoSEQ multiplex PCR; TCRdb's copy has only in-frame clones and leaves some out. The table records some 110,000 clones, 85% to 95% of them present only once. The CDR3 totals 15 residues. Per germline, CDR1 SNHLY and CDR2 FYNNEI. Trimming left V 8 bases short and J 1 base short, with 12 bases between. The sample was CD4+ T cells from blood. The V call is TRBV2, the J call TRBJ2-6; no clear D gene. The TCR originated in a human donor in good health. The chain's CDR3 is CASGYGESGANVLTF. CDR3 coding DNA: TGTGCCAGCGGGTATGGAGAGTCTGGGGCCAACGTCCTGACTTTC.